This note documents a single T cell receptor beta chain sequence. The sample originates from a study of blood T cell repertoires in COVID-19. Background on the study: T cells, B-cell-depleted T cells, or PBMCs provided the cDNA or gDNA that served as material.

The CDR3 runs 16 residues. The germline V gene encodes CDR1 LNHNV and CDR2 YYDKDF (reference sequence). V was cut by 2 bases and J by 2 bases, with 16 bases left in between. Measured with immunoSEQ multiplex PCR; TCRdb has only the in-frame clones, and not every one. The repertoire holds about 300,000 clones, with nearly 90% as singletons. The V and J genes are TRBV15 and TRBJ2-7; the D gene is possibly TRBD1 (6 bases). This sequence originates from a man between 18 and 29 years old with active or convalescent COVID-19. Sequencing was done on a sample of peripheral blood. In DNA form, the CDR3 reads TGTGCCACCAGCAGACCGCAGGGGAGAGAGGCCTACGAGCAGTACTTC. Its translation is CATSRPQGREAYEQYF.